Listed below are T cell receptor beta chains from one sample, sequenced in a study of T cells in Graves' hyperthyroidism and ophthalmopathy. Each CDR3 protein is one row after TCRdb ran MiXCR on the multiplex PCR reads. The table includes 490,000 or so distinct CDR3 sequences, just under 20% detected once. Sequenced input: blood. The receptors come from a man aged 35-49 years with Graves' ophthalmopathy. The CDR3 runs from the conserved cysteine through the conserved F or W. A D gene is named only where the DNA matches it firmly. Clone size appears in some rows only: once, few, many, or a class for an expanded clone.

clone size	V gene	J gene	D gene	CDR3 protein	CDR3 DNA
few	TRBV5-1	TRBJ2-2	.	CASSPGSYTGELFF	TGCGCCAGCAGCCCAGGGTCCTACACCGGGGAGCTGTTTTTT
few	TRBV6-1	TRBJ2-7	TRBD2	CASSFTPSGPFHEQYF	TGTGCCAGCAGTTTCACCCCTAGCGGTCCTTTCCACGAGCAGTACTTC
many	TRBV6-2/TRBV6-3	TRBJ2-7	.	CASRNFGLYEQYF	TGTGCCAGCAGGAACTTCGGCCTCTACGAGCAGTACTTC
many	TRBV6-1	TRBJ1-2	.	CASALGQGTYGYTF	TGTGCCAGCGCCTTAGGACAAGGAACCTATGGCTACACCTTC
many	TRBV5-1	TRBJ2-1	.	CASSLAVSNEQFF	TGCGCCAGCAGCTTGGCCGTGTCCAATGAGCAGTTCTTC
many	TRBV27	TRBJ1-5	.	CASSGVAGLNQPQHF	TGTGCCAGCAGTGGGGTCGCGGGTCTCAATCAGCCCCAGCATTTT
.	TRBV5-1	TRBJ2-2	.	CASSFGQALNTGELFF	TGCGCCAGCAGCTTCGGCCAGGCCTTGAACACCGGGGAGCTGTTTTTT
few	TRBV12-3/TRBV12-4	TRBJ2-1	.	CASSLFESNEQFF	TGTGCCAGCAGTTTATTTGAGTCAAATGAGCAGTTCTTC
.	TRBV5-1	TRBJ1-5	.	CASSLARGAGNQPQHF	TGCGCCAGCAGCTTGGCGAGGGGGGCAGGCAATCAGCCCCAGCATTTT
many	TRBV20-1	TRBJ2-3	TRBD2	CSARRGRGTDTQYF	TGCAGTGCTAGACGCGGGAGGGGCACAGATACGCAGTATTTT
few	TRBV5-1	TRBJ2-7	.	CASSPWPGTNYEQYF	TGCGCCAGCAGCCCTTGGCCCGGGACAAACTACGAGCAGTACTTC
many	TRBV3-1	TRBJ1-3	.	CASSQQGNTIYF	TGTGCCAGCAGCCAACAGGGAAACACCATATATTTT
many	TRBV7-2	TRBJ2-3	TRBD1	CASSPTPGTGGKDTQYF	TGTGCCAGCAGCCCCACCCCCGGGACAGGGGGTAAAGATACGCAGTATTTT
.	TRBV10-3	TRBJ2-1	.	CAIRELPNNEQFF	TGTGCCATCAGGGAACTTCCTAACAATGAGCAGTTCTTC
.	TRBV6-2/TRBV6-3	TRBJ1-3	.	CASAGTGNTIYF	TGTGCCAGCGCGGGTACCGGAAACACCATATATTTT
few	TRBV13	TRBJ2-3	.	CASSLVAPRAGSTDTQYF	TGTGCCAGCAGCTTAGTAGCCCCCCGGGCAGGGAGCACAGATACGCAGTATTTT
many	TRBV6-1	TRBJ1-1	TRBD1	CASIHDRGTEAFF	TGTGCCAGCATCCACGACAGGGGGACTGAAGCTTTCTTT
many	TRBV2	TRBJ1-1	.	CASKRRLDGPILNTEAFF	TGTGCCAGCAAGAGGAGATTGGACGGACCGATTTTGAACACTGAAGCTTTCTTT
once	TRBV9	TRBJ1-1	.	CASSAWGNTEAFF	TGTGCCAGCAGCGCCTGGGGTAACACTGAAGCTTTCTTT
many	TRBV27	TRBJ2-1	TRBD1	CASSLTGANEQFF	TGTGCCAGCAGCCTCACAGGGGCTAATGAGCAGTTCTTC
few	TRBV28	TRBJ2-2	.	CASSFTGLRRSGELFF	TGTGCCAGCAGTTTTACAGGACTTAGGAGGTCCGGGGAGCTGTTTTTT
.	TRBV3-1	TRBJ2-2	.	CASSQAALNTGELFF	TGTGCCAGCAGCCAAGCAGCCTTGAACACCGGGGAGCTGTTTTTT
.	TRBV5-5	TRBJ1-3	.	CASSWESSGNTIYF	TGTGCCAGCAGTTGGGAGAGCTCTGGAAACACCATATATTTT
.	TRBV13	TRBJ1-1	.	CASVPRLNTEAFF	TGTGCCTCCGTGCCCCGCCTGAACACTGAAGCTTTCTTT
.	TRBV4-2	TRBJ1-6	.	CASSQILDSYSPLHF	TGTGCCAGCAGCCAAATCTTAGACTCCTACTCACCCCTCCACTTT
.	TRBV19	TRBJ2-7	TRBD2	CASSTGRLAGVRPYEQYF	TGTGCCAGTAGTACTGGAAGGCTAGCGGGAGTCCGCCCCTACGAGCAGTACTTC
many	TRBV15	TRBJ1-1	.	CATSRARRNTEAFF	TGTGCCACCAGCAGAGCGCGCAGGAACACTGAAGCTTTCTTT
.	TRBV6-1	TRBJ2-1	TRBD1	CASSFIGGGFNEQFF	TGTGCCAGCAGTTTTATAGGGGGCGGTTTCAATGAGCAGTTCTTC
many	TRBV3-1	TRBJ1-1	TRBD1	CASSQTGENTEAFF	TGTGCCAGCAGCCAAACAGGGGAGAACACTGAAGCTTTCTTT
many	TRBV3-1	TRBJ2-5	TRBD2	CASSQGSGGIQETQYF	TGTGCCAGCAGCCAAGGTAGCGGGGGGATACAAGAGACCCAGTACTTC
.	TRBV2	TRBJ1-3	.	CASSLQDFGSGNTIYF	TGTGCCAGCAGTTTACAGGATTTCGGCTCTGGAAACACCATATATTTT
many	TRBV27	TRBJ2-5	.	CASSPNLSAKAQETQYF	TGTGCCAGCAGTCCCAACCTGAGCGCTAAGGCCCAAGAGACCCAGTACTTC
.	TRBV7-6	TRBJ2-5	.	CASRPEAETQYF	TGTGCCAGCAGACCTGAGGCAGAGACCCAGTACTTC
.	TRBV24-1	TRBJ2-3	.	CATSDQQGFGTDTQYF	TGTGCCACCAGTGATCAACAGGGCTTTGGGACAGATACGCAGTATTTT
few	TRBV14	TRBJ2-3	.	CASSQERIQYF	TGTGCCAGCAGCCAAGAACGGATACAGTATTTT
.	TRBV20-1	TRBJ1-6	.	CSAKERTALYNSPLHF	TGCAGTGCCAAGGAGCGGACAGCCCTCTATAATTCACCCCTCCACTTT
few	TRBV18	TRBJ2-1	.	CASSAGFNNEQFF	TGTGCCAGCTCAGCCGGGTTTAACAATGAGCAGTTCTTC
many	TRBV7-2	TRBJ1-2	.	CASSPDADYGYTF	TGTGCCAGCAGCCCAGACGCGGACTATGGCTACACCTTC
few	TRBV5-6	TRBJ2-7	.	CASSPRGSRSYEQYF	TGTGCCAGCAGCCCCAGGGGTTCTAGATCCTACGAGCAGTACTTC
.	TRBV6-6	TRBJ2-3	.	CASSYSGEIPDTQYF	TGTGCCAGCAGTTACTCGGGGGAGATCCCAGATACGCAGTATTTT
.	TRBV29-1	TRBJ1-5	.	CSVAYGQSNQPQHF	TGCAGCGTTGCCTATGGACAGTCCAATCAGCCCCAGCATTTT
.	TRBV19	TRBJ2-2	TRBD2	CASSPRTSKNTGELFF	TGTGCCAGTAGTCCTAGGACTAGCAAAAACACCGGGGAGCTGTTTTTT